This T cell receptor (beta chain) was found in a study of cytomegalovirus exposure and HLA in healthy donors. The PCR was carried out with 60 Vbeta primers and 13 Jbeta primers. Clones were sequenced by immunoSEQ multiplex PCR, and TCRdb holds only the in-frame ones, with some missing. The sample lists 200,000 or so clones, approximately 82% occurring once. This CDR3 comprises 16 residues. CDR1 is SEHNR, CDR2 FQNEAQ, per germline (reference sequence). After removal of 5 bases from V and 3 bases from J, the junction contained 7 bases not matched to a gene. The genes are TRBV7-9 and TRBJ1-4; 9 bases align to TRBD1. The TCR was taken from a man between 18 and 35 years old in good health and CMV-seronegative. The specimen sequenced was PBMCs. The CDR3 DNA is TGTGCCAGCAGCCCAGGACAGGGGAGGGCTAATGAAAAACTGTTTTTT. Amino acid sequence: CASSPGQGRANEKLFF.